The 2 T cell receptor beta chains reported below all come from one sample, sequenced in a study of T cell clones after liver transplantation. Sequenced by immunoSEQ multiplex PCR; TCRdb stores in-frame clones only, minus some. Of 6,500 to 8,500 clones in the sample, roughly 70% were seen once. The sequenced sample was CD8+ T cells from blood, obtained before liver transplant. Receptors were obtained from a human donor who received a liver transplant.

This clone has just a few counts. The chain carries TRBV5-8 and TRBJ2-4; TRBD2 agrees at 10 bases. This CDR3 is 17 amino acids long. The J segment lost 3 bases and the V segment lost 1 base, leaving 7 bases of the junction unmatched. Germline V lookup: CDR1 SGHTS, CDR2 YDEGEE. Here the CDR3 reads CASSLRLAGVDKNIQYF. The CDR3 DNA reads TGTGCCAGCAGCTTGCGGCTAGCGGGGGTGGACAAAAACATTCAGTACTTC.

The chain uses TRBV7-6 and TRBJ2-5, with D tentatively TRBD1 (7 bases). The CDR3 runs 14 residues. With 5 bases removed from V and 6 bases from J, the gap between germline ends came to 16 bases. The germline gives CDR1 SGHVS, CDR2 FNYEAQ. Here the CDR3 reads CASSASTGRKTQYF. DNA of the CDR3: TGTGCCAGCAGCGCCTCGACAGGGAGGAAGACCCAGTACTTC.